The clone carrying this TCR beta chain was detected many times. The antigen is unknown. The data stem from a study of CD8 T cells in ankylosing spondylitis. Study-wide results and caveats: One TCR beta motif, made up of roughly 8 highly homologous variants, appeared characteristic of ankylosing spondylitis blood. Reports say disease-linked clones showed up significantly more in matched ankylosing spondylitis synovial fluid. CD8+ cells made up the disease-linked clones, which were relatively rare in peripheral blood.

Quantitative barcoded 5'-RACE was used to prepare TCR beta libraries. TCRdb itself ran the 5' RACE reads through MiXCR, one entry per CDR3 protein. The profile shows about 130,000 distinct CDR3 sequences, more than 6.5% of them singletons. Trimming took 5 bases from V and 2 from J, leaving 16 bases between them. The CDR3 length is 16 residues. Germline assignment: CDR1 SGHTA and CDR2 FQGNSA. The V gene is TRBV7-2, the J gene TRBJ1-5; no firm D call. Input material: blood, either unsorted or a sorted T cell fraction (not recorded which). The clonotype originates from a male donor with ankylosing spondylitis or in good health (not recorded which). DNA for the CDR3: TGTGCCAGCAGCGTTGGGGTGTCATCCGGCAATCAGCCCCAGCATTTT. This codes for CASSVGVSSGNQPQHF.